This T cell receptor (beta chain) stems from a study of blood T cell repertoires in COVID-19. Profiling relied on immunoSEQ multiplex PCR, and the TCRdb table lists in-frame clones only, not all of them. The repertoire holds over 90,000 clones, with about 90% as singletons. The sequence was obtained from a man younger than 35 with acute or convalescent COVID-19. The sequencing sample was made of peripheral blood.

CDR3 bases: TGTGCCAGCAGTTTAAGCGAGGTAGACGAGCAGTACTTC. This gives the protein CASSLSEVDEQYF. This chain uses TRBV27 with TRBJ2-7; D remains ambiguous. From germline, CDR1 is MNHEY and CDR2 SMNVEV (reference sequence). With 2 bases removed from V and 5 bases from J, the gap between germline ends came to 10 bases. The CDR3 has 13 amino acids.